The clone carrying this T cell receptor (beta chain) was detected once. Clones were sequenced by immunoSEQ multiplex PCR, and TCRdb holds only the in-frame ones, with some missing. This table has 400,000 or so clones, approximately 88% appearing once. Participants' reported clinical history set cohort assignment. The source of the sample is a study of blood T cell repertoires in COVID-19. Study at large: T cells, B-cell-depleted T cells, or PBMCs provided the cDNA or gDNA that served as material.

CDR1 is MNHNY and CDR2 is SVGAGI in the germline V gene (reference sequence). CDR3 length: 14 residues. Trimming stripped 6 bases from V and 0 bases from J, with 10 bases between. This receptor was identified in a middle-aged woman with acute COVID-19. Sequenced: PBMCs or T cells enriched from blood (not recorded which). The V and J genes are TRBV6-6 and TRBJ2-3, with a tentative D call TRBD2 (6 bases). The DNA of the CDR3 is TGTGCCAGCAGATTGGAGGGTAGCACAGATACGCAGTATTTT. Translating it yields CASRLEGSTDTQYF.